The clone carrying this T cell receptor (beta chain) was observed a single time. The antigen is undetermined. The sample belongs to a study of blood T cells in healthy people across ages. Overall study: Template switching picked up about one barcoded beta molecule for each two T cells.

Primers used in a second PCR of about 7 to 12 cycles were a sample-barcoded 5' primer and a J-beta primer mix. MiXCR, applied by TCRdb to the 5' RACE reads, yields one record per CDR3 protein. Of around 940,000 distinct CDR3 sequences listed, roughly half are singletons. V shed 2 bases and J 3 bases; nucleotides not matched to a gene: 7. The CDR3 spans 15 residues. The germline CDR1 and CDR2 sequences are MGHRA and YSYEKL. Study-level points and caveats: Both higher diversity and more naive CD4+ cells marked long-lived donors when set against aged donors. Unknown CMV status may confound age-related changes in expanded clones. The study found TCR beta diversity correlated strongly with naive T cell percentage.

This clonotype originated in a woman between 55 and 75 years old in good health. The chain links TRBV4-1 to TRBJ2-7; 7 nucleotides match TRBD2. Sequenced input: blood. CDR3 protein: CASSQFASGNYEQYF. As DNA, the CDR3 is TGCGCCAGCAGCCAATTTGCTAGCGGAAACTACGAGCAGTACTTC.